This T cell receptor (beta chain) was profiled in a study of blood T cells in healthy people across ages. With a J-beta primer mix and a sample-barcoded 5' primer, a second PCR ran 7 to 11 cycles. TCRdb fed the 5' RACE reads into MiXCR, producing one record per CDR3 protein. The sample yields 800,000 to 950,000 distinct CDR3 sequences, about 29% seen once. Trimming left V 2 bases short and J 6 bases short, with 16 bases between. CDR3 length equals 14 residues. Germline V lookup: CDR1 DFQATT, CDR2 SNEGSKA (reference sequence). The sample was also reused in another study, on T cells of mothers and their children.

The sample comprised blood. This TCR derives from a woman in her thirties or forties in good health. V and J are TRBV20-1 and TRBJ1-2, with D tentatively TRBD1 (5 bases). The DNA of the CDR3 is TGCAGTGCTAGAACCGTCAGGGAAAACGATGGCTACACCTTC. Its translation: CSARTVRENDGYTF.